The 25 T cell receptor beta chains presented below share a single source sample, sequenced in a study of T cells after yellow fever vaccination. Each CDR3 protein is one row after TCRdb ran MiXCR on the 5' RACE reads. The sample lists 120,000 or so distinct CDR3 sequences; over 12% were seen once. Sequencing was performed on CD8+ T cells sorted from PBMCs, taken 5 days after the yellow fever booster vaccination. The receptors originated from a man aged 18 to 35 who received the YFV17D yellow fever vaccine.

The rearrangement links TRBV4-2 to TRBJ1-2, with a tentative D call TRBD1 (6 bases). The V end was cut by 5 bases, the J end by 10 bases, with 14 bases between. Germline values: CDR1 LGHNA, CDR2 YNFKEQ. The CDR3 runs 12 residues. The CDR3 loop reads CASSARGYVYTF. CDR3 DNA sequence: TGTGCCAGCAGCGCCAGGGGTTACGTCTACACCTTC.

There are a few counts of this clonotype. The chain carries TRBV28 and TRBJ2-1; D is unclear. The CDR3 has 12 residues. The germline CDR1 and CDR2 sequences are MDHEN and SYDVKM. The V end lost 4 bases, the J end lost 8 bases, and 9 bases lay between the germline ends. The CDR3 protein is CASSYFQYEQFF. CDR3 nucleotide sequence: TGTGCCAGCAGTTATTTTCAGTATGAGCAGTTCTTC.

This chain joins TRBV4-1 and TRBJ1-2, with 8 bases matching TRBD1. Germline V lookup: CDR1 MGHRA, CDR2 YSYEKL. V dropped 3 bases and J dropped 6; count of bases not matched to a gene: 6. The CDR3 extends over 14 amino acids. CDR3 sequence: CASSHDRGGDGYTF. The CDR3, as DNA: TGCGCCAGCAGCCACGACAGGGGAGGAGATGGCTACACCTTC.

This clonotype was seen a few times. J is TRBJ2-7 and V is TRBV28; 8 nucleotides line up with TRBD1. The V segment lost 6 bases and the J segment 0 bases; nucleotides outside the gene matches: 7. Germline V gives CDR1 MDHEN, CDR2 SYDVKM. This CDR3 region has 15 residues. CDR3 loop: CASSRTGRFSYEQYV. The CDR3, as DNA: TGTGCCAGCAGCAGGACAGGGCGTTTCTCCTACGAGCAGTACGTC.

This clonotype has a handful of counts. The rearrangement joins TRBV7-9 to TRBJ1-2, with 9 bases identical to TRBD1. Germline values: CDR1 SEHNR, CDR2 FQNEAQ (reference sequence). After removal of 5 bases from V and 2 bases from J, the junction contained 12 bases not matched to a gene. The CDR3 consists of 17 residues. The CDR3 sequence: CASSRHGRDRGNYGYTF. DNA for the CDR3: TGTGCCAGCAGCCGACACGGACGTGACAGGGGGAACTATGGCTACACCTTC.

In nucleotides, the CDR3 is TGCGCCAGCAGCCAAGCGGACGGACACTATGGCTACACCTTC. This sequence encodes CASSQADGHYGYTF. J is TRBJ1-2 and V is TRBV4-1; no clear D. The CDR3 has 14 residues. V was trimmed by 1 base and J by 3 bases, leaving 9 bases between them. Germline CDR1 reads MGHRA; CDR2 reads YSYEKL.

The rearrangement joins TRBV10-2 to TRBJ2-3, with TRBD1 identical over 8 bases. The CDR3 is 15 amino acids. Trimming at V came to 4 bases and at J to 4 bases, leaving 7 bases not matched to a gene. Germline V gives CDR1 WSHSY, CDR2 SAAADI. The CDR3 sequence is CASSGTGSLADTQYF. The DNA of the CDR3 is TGCGCCAGCAGTGGGACAGGGAGTCTCGCAGATACGCAGTATTTT.

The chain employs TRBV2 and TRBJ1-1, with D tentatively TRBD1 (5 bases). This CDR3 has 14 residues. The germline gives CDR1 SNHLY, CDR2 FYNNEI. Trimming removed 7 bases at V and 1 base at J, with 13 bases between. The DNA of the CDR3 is TGTGCCAGCACCGCGGGGGGGTGGAACACTGAAGCTTTCTTT. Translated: CASTAGGWNTEAFF.

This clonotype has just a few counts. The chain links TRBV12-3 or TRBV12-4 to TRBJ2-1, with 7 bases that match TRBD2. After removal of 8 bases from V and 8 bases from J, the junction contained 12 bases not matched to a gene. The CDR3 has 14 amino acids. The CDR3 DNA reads TGTGCCAGCCTCTCCGGGCTAGCGGTCGATGAGCAGTTCTTC. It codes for CASLSGLAVDEQFF.

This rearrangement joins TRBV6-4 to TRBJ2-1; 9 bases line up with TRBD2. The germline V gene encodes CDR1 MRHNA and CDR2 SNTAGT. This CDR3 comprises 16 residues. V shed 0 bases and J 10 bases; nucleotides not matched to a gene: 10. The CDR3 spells CASSDSIAGGLQEQFF. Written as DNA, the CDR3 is TGTGCCAGCAGTGACTCGATTGCGGGGGGGCTACAGGAGCAGTTCTTC.

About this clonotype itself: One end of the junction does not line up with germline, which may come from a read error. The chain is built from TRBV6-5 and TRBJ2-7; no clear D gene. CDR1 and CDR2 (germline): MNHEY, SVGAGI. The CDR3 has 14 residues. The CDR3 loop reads CASSLTDNSYEQNF. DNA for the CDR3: TGTGCCAGCAGCCTGACTGATAACTCCTACGAGCAGAACTTC.

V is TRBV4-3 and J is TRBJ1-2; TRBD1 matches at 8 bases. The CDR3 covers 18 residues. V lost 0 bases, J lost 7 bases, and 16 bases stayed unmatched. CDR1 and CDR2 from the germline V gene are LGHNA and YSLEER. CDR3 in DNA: TGCGCCAGCAGCCAAGATCTATTGTTTGGGACAGGAGTAAGTGGCTACACCTTC. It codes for CASSQDLLFGTGVSGYTF.

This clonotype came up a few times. The CDR3 DNA reads as TGTGCCAGCTCACGACCGGGACTAGCGGGGGAGGATACGCAGTATTTT. Protein sequence: CASSRPGLAGEDTQYF. The rearrangement uses TRBV18 and TRBJ2-3; 14 nucleotides agree with TRBD2. The trim removed 4 bases at V and 6 bases at J, leaving 6 bases unmatched. Germline CDR1 and CDR2: KGHSH and LQKENI. The CDR3 consists of 16 residues.

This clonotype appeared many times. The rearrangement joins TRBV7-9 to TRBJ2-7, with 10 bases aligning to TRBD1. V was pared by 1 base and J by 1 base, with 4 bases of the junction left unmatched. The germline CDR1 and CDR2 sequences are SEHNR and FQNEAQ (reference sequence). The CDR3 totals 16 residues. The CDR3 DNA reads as TGTGCCAGCAGCTTAGTACGGACAGGGGGTTCCTACGAGCAGTACTTC. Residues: CASSLVRTGGSYEQYF.

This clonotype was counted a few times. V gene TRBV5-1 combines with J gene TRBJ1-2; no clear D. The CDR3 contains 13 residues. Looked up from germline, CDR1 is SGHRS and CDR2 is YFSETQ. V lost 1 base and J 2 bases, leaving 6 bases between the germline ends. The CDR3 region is CASSLLANYGYTF. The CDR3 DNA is TGCGCCAGCAGCTTGCTGGCAAACTATGGCTACACCTTC. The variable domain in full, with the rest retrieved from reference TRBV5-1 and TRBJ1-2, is KAGVTQTPRYLIKTRGQQVTLSCSPISGHRSVSWYQQTPGQGLQFLFEYFSETQRNKGNFPGRFSGRQFSNSRSEMNVSTLELGDSALYLCASSLLANYGYTFGSGTRLTVV.

The CDR3 sequence: CASSGTGSSYEQYV. The DNA of the CDR3 is TGTGCCAGCAGTGGGACAGGGAGCTCCTACGAGCAGTACGTC. This chain connects TRBV7-3 to TRBJ2-7, with 9 bases that match TRBD1. The CDR3 loop spans 14 amino acids. Germline-derived CDR1 and CDR2 are SGHTA and FQGTGA. V lost 6 bases and J lost 0; bases outside the gene matches: 3.

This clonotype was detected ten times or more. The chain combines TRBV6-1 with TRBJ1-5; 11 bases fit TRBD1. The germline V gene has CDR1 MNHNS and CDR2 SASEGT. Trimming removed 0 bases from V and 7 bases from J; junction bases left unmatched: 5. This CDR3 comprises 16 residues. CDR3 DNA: TGTGCCAGCAGTGAAGCGGAGGGGACAGGGGGACAGCCCCAGCATTTT. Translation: CASSEAEGTGGQPQHF.

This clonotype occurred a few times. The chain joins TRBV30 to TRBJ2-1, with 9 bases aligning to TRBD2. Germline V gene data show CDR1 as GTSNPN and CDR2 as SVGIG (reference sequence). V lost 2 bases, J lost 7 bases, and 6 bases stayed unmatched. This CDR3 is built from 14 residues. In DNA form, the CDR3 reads TGTGCCTGGAGTTTAGGGACTAGCTCGAATGAGCAGTTCTTC. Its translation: CAWSLGTSSNEQFF.

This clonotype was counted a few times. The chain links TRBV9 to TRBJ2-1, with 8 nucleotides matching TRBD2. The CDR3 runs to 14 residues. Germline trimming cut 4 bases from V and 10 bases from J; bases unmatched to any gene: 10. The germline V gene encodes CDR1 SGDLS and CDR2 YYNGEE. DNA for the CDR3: TGTGCCAGCAGCAAGGCGGGGGGCGCCTACGAGCAGTTCTTC. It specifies CASSKAGGAYEQFF.

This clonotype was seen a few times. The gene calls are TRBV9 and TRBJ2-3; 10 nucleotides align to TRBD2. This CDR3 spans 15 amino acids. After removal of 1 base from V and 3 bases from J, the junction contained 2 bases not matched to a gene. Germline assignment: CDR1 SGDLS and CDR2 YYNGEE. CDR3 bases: TGTGCCAGCAGCGTATTTAGCGGGGGGACAGATACGCAGTATTTT. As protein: CASSVFSGGTDTQYF.

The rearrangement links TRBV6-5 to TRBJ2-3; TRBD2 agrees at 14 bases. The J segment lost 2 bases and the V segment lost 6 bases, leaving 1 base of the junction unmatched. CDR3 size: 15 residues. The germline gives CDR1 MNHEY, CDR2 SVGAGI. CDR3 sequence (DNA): TGTGCCAGCAGGACTAGCGGGGGGGCCACAGATACGCAGTATTTT. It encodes CASRTSGGATDTQYF.

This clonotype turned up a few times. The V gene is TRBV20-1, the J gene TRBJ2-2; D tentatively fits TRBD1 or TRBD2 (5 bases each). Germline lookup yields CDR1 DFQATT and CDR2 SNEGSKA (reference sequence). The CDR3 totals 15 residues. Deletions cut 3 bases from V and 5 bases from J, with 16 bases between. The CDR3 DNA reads TGCAGTGCTAGCGGGACCTTGGGGCTTACCGGGGAGCTGTTTTTT. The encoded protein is CSASGTLGLTGELFF.

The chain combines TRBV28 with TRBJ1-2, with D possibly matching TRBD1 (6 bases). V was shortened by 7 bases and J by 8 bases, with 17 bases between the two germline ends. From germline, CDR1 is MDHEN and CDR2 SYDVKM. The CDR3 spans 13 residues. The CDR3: CASTFGQPFGYTF. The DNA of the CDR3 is TGTGCCAGCACCTTCGGACAGCCCTTCGGCTACACCTTC.

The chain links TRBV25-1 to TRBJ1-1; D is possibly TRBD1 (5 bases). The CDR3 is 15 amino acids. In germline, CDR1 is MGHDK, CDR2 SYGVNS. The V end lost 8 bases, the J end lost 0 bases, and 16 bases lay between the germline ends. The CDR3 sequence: CASGEGSDMNTEAFF. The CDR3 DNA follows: TGTGCCAGCGGGGAGGGGTCGGACATGAACACTGAAGCTTTCTTT.

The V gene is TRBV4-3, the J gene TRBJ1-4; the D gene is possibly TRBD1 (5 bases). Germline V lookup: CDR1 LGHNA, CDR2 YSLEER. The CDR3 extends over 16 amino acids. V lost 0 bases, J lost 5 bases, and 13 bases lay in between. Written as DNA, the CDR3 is TGCGCCAGCAGCCAAGATGGGGACTGGGAGAATGAAAAACTGTTTTTT. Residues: CASSQDGDWENEKLFF.